This entry concerns a single T cell receptor beta chain. Described treatment: around 19 received Ad26.COV2.S at low or high dose, single or two shots; about 5 received placebo; per-sample allocation not given. Specimens were obtained on day 63 following the first vaccine or placebo injection. Assay used: immunoSEQ multiplex PCR; TCRdb lists only in-frame clones, some missing. The data contain around 300,000 clones, 85% to 90% of them seen just once; the ten biggest clones take up 5.5%. J was trimmed by 8 bases and V by 1 base; bases with no gene match: 5. The CDR3 contains 15 residues. Germline lookup yields CDR1 GTSNPN and CDR2 SVGIG (reference sequence). The data were taken from a study of Ad26.COV2.S vaccination and SARS-CoV-2 variants.

This sequence joins TRBV30 and TRBJ2-1, with 13 bases matching TRBD2. The origin of this receptor is a person aged 18-60 years who received the Ad26.COV2.S COVID-19 vaccine or a placebo. The sequenced sample was peripheral blood, obtained in a trial of Ad26.COV2.S vaccine versus placebo. The CDR3, as DNA: TGTGCCTGGAGTGAAGGACTAGCGGGAGTCGATGAGCAGTTCTTC. Protein: CAWSEGLAGVDEQFF.